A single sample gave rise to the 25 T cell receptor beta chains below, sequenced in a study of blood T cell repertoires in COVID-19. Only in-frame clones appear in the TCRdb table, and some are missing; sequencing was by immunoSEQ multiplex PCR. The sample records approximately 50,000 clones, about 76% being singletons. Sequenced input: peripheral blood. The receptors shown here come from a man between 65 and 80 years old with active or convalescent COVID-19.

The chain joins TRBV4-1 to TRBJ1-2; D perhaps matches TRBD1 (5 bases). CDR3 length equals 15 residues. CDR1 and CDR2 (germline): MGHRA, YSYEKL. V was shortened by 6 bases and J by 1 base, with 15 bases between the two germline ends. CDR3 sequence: CASRGGGRNNYGYTF. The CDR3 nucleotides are TGCGCCAGCAGGGGCGGGGGGAGAAATAACTATGGCTACACCTTC.

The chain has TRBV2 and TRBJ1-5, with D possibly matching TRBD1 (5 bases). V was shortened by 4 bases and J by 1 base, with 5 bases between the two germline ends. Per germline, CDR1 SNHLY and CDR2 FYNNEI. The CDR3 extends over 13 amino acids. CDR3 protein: CASSGQSNQPQHF. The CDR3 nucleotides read TGTGCCAGCAGTGGACAGAGCAATCAGCCCCAGCATTTT.

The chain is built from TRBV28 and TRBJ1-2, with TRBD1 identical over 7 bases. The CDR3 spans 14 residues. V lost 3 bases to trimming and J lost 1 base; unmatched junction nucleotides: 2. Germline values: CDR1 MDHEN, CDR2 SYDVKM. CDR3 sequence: CASSLGQSNYGYTF. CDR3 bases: TGTGCCAGCAGTTTGGGACAGAGTAACTATGGCTACACCTTC.

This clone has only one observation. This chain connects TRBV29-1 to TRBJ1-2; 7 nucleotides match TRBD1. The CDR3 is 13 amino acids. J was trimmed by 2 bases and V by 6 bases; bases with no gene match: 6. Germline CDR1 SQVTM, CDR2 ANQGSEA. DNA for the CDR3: TGCAGCGTGGGGGACAGAGGAAACTATGGCTACACCTTC. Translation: CSVGDRGNYGYTF.

CDR3 coding DNA: TGTGCCAGCTCACCGCCCGTGGACATGAACACTGAAGCTTTCTTT. Translating gives CASSPPVDMNTEAFF. The chain has TRBV18 and TRBJ1-1, with a weak D call TRBD1 (5 bases). Looked up from germline, CDR1 is KGHSH and CDR2 is LQKENI. This CDR3 is built from 15 residues. V was clipped by 3 bases and J by 0 bases, with 11 bases between them.

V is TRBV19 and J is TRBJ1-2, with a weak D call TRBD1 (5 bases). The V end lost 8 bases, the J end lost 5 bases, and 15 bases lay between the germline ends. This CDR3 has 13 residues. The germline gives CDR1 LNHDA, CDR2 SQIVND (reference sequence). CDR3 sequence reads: CASGAGELYGYTF. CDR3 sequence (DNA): TGTGCCAGTGGGGCGGGGGAACTTTATGGCTACACCTTC.

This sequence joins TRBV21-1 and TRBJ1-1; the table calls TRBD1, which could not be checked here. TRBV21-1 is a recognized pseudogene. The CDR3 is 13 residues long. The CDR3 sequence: CASSKRQNTEAFF. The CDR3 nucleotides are TGTGCCAGCAGCAAGAGACAGAACACTGAAGCTTTCTTT.

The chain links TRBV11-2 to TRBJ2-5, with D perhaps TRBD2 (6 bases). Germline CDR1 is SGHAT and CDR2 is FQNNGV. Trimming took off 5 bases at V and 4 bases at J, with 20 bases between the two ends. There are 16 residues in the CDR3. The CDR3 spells CASSQVDSGGRETQYF. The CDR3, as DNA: TGTGCCAGCAGCCAAGTCGATAGCGGAGGCCGAGAGACCCAGTACTTC.

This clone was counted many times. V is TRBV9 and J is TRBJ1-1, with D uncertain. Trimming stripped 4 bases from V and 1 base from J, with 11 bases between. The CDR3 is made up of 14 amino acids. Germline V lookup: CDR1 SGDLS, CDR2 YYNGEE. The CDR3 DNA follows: TGTGCCAGCAGCCCACGAGGGCGGAACACTGAAGCTTTCTTT. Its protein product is CASSPRGRNTEAFF. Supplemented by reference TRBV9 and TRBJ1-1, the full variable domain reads DSGVTQTPKHLITATGQRVTLRCSPRSGDLSVYWYQQSLDQGLQFLIQYYNGEERAKGNILERFSAQQFPDLHSELNLSSLELGDSALYFCASSPRGRNTEAFFGQGTRLTVV.

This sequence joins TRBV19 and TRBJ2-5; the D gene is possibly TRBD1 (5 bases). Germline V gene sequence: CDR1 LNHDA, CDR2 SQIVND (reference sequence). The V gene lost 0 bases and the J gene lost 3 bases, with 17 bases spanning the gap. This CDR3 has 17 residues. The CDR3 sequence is CASSIDGAPGREETQYF. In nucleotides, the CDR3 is TGTGCCAGTAGTATAGATGGGGCCCCCGGACGGGAAGAGACCCAGTACTTC.

The CDR3 coding sequence is TGTGCCAGCAGCTTTAGCGGGACTCTCTACCAAGAGACCCAGTACTTC. This sequence encodes CASSFSGTLYQETQYF. This sequence joins TRBV7-2 and TRBJ2-5; 8 bases map to TRBD2. The CDR3 is made up of 16 amino acids. V lost 3 bases to trimming and J lost 0 bases; unmatched junction nucleotides: 6. Looked up from germline, CDR1 is SGHTA and CDR2 is FQGNSA.

Here the CDR3 DNA reads TGTGCCTGGAGCCCTCTGGGCCTAGCGGGGGCGTTTTCCTACAATGAGCAGTTCTTC. This translates into CAWSPLGLAGAFSYNEQFF. This chain uses TRBV30 with TRBJ2-1, with 10 bases lining up with TRBD2. The CDR3 covers 19 residues. Trimming cost V 3 bases and J 1 base; bases outside gene matches: 15. CDR1 and CDR2 from the germline V gene are GTSNPN and SVGIG (reference sequence).

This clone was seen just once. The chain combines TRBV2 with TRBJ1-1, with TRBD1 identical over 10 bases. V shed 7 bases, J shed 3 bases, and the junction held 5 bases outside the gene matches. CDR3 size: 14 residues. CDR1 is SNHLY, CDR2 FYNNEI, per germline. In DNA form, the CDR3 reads TGTGCCAGCATTGGGACAGGGGAGGACACTGAAGCTTTCTTT. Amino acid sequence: CASIGTGEDTEAFF. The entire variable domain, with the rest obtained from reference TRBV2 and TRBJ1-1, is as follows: EPEVTQTPSHQVTQMGQEVILRCVPISNHLYFYWYRQILGQKVEFLVSFYNNEISEKSEIFDDQFSVERPDGSNFTLKIRSTKLEDSAMYFCASIGTGEDTEAFFGQGTRLTVV.

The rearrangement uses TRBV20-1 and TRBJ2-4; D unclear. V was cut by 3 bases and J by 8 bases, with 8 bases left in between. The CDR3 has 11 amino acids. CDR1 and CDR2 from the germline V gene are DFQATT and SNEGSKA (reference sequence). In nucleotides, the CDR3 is TGCAGTGCTAGTCCGAGCGACATTCAGTACTTC. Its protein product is CSASPSDIQYF.

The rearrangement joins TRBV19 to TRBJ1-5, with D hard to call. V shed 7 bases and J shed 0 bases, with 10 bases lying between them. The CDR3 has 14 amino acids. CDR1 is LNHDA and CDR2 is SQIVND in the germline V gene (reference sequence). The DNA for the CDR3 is TGTGCCAGTACCACAGTTACTAGCAATCAGCCCCAGCATTTT. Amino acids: CASTTVTSNQPQHF.

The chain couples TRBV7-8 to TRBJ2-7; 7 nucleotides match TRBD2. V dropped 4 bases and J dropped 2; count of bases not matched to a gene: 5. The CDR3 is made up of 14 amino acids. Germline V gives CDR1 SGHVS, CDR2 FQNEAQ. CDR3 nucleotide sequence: TGTGCCAGCAGCTCCTGGGGGGGGACCTACGAGCAGTACTTC. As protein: CASSSWGGTYEQYF.

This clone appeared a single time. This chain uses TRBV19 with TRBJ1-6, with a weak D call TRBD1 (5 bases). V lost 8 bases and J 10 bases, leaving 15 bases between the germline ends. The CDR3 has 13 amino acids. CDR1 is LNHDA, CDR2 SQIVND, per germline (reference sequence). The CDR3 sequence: CASGREDRSPLHF. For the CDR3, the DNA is TGTGCCAGTGGCAGGGAGGATCGGTCACCCCTCCACTTT.

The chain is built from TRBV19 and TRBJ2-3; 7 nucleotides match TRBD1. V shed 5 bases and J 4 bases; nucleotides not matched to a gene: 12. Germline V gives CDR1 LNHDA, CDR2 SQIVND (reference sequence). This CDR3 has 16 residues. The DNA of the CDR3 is TGTGCCAGTAGTCCAGAGACAGGGCTGTTGCCAGATACGCAGTATTTT. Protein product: CASSPETGLLPDTQYF. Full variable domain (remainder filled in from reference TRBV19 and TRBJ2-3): DGGITQSPKYLFRKEGQNVTLSCEQNLNHDAMYWYRQDPGQGLRLIYYSQIVNDFQKGDIAEGYSVSREKKESFPLTVTSAQKNPTAFYLCASSPETGLLPDTQYFGPGTRLTVL.

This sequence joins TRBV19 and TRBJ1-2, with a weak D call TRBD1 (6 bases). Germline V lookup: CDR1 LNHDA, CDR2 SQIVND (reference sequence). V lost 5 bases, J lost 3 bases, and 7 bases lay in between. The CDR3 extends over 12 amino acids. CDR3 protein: CASSYRDYGYTF. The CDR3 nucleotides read TGTGCCAGTAGTTACAGGGACTATGGCTACACCTTC.

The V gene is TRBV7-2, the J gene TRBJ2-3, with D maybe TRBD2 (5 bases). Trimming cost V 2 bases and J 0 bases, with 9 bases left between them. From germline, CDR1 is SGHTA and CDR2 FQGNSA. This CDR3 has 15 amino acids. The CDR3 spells CASSLSRTSTDTQYF. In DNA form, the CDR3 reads TGTGCCAGCAGCTTATCGCGGACTAGCACAGATACGCAGTATTTT.

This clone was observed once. The CDR3 loop is CASSLLNNYGYTF. CDR3 coding DNA: TGTGCCAGCAGCTTGCTAAATAACTATGGCTACACCTTC. The V and J genes are TRBV5-8 and TRBJ1-2; the D is unclear. V was trimmed by 1 base and J by 1 base, leaving 5 bases between them. The CDR3 runs to 13 residues. CDR1 and CDR2 from the germline V gene are SGHTS and YDEGEE.

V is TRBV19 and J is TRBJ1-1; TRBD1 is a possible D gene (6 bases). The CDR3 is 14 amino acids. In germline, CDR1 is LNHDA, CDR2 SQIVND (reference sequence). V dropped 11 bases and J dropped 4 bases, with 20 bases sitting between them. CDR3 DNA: TGTGCCGGGGGGGGCTCAGGGGTCGGCACTGAAGCTTTCTTT. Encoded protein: CAGGGSGVGTEAFF.

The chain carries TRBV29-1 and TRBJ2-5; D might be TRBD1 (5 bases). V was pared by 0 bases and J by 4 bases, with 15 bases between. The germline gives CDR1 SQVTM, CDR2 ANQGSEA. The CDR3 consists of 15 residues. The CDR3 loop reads CSVEDMTLGRETQYF. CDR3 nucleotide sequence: TGCAGCGTTGAAGACATGACTCTGGGGCGAGAGACCCAGTACTTC. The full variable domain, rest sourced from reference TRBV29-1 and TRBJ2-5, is SAVISQKPSRDICQRGTSLTIQCQVDSQVTMMFWYRQQPGQSLTLIATANQGSEATYESGFVIDKFPISRPNLTFSTLTVSNMSPEDSSIYLCSVEDMTLGRETQYFGPGTRLLVL.

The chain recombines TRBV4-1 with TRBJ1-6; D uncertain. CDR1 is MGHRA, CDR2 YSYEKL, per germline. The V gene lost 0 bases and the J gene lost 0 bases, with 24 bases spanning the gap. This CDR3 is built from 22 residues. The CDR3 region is CASSQDGLETDLHSSYNSPLHF. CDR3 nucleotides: TGCGCCAGCAGCCAAGATGGTCTTGAGACTGACCTCCATAGCTCCTATAATTCACCCCTCCACTTT.

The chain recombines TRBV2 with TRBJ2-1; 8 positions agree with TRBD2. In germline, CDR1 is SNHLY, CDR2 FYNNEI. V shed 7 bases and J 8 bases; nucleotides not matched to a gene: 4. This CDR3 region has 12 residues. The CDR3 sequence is CASKSGSDEQFF. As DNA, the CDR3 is TGTGCCAGCAAAAGCGGGAGCGATGAGCAGTTCTTC.